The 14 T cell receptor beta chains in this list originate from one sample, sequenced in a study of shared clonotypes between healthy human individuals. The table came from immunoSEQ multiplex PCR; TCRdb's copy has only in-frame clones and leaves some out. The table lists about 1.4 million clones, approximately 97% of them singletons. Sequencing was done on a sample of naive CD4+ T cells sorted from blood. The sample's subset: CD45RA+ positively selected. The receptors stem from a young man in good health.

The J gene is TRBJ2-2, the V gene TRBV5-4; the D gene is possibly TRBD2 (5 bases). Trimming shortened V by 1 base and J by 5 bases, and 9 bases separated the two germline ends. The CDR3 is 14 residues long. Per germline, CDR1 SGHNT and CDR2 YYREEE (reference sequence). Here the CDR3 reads CASSLFGVTGELFF. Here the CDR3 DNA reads TGTGCCAGCAGCTTGTTCGGGGTGACCGGGGAGCTGTTTTTT.

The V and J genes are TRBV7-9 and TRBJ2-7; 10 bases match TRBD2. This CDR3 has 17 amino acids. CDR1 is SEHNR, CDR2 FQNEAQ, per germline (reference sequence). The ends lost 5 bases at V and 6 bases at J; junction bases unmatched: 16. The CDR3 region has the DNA TGTGCCAGCAGCCCAGGCGGCCTAGCGGGAGATGTTAGCGAGCAGTACTTC. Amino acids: CASSPGGLAGDVSEQYF.

The CDR3 loop reads CASSQGGPSGSGDTQYF. The CDR3 DNA reads TGCGCCAGCAGCCAAGGGGGTCCGAGCGGGAGTGGAGATACGCAGTATTTT. This chain links TRBV4-3 with TRBJ2-3, with 8 bases fitting TRBD2. Germline trimming cut 1 base from V and 5 bases from J; bases unmatched to any gene: 11. Germline CDR1 LGHNA, CDR2 YSLEER. The length of the CDR3 is 17 residues.

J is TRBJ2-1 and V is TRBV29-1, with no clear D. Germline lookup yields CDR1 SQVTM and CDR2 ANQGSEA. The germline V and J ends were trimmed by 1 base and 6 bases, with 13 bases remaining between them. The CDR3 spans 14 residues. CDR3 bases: TGCAGCGTTGAAGTTGGTGGTTGGAGCAATGAGCAGTTCTTC. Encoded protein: CSVEVGGWSNEQFF.

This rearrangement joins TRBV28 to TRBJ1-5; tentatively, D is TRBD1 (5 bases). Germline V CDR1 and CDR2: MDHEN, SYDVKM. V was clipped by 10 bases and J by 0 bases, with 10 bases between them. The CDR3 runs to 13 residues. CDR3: CATGGFSNQPQHF. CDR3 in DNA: TGTGCCACCGGGGGGTTTAGCAATCAGCCCCAGCATTTT.

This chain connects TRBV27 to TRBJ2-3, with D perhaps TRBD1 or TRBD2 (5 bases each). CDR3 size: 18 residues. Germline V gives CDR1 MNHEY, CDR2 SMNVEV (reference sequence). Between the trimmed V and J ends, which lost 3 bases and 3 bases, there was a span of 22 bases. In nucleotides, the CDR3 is TGTGCCAGCAGTTTTAGGCGTTTCAGGGACCCTGGGACAGATACGCAGTATTTT. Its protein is CASSFRRFRDPGTDTQYF.

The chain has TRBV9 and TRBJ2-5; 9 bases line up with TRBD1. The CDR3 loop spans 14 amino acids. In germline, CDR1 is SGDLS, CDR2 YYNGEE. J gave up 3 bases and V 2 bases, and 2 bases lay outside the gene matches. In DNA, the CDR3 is TGTGCCAGCAGCGTGGGACAGGGTAAAGAGACCCAGTACTTC. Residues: CASSVGQGKETQYF. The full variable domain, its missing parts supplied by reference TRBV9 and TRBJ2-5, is DSGVTQTPKHLITATGQRVTLRCSPRSGDLSVYWYQQSLDQGLQFLIQYYNGEERAKGNILERFSAQQFPDLHSELNLSSLELGDSALYFCASSVGQGKETQYFGPGTRLLVL.

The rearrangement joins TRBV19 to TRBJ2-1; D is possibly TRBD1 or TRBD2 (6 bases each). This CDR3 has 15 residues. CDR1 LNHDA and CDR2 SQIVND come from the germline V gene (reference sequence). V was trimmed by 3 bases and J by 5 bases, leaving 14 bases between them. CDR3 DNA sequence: TGTGCCAGTAGTATTAAAGGGGGGACGAACAATGAGCAGTTCTTC. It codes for CASSIKGGTNNEQFF.

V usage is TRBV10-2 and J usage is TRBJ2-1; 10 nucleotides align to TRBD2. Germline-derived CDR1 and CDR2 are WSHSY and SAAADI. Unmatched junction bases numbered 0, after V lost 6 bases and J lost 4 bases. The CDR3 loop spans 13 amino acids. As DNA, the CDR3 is TGCGCCAGCAGACTAGCGGGATACAATGAGCAGTTCTTC. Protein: CASRLAGYNEQFF.

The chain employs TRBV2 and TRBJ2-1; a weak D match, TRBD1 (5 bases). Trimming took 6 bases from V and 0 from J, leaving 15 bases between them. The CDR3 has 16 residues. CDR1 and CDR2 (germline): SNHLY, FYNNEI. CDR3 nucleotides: TGTGCCAGCAGCCCCCTGGGGCGGAGCTCCTACAATGAGCAGTTCTTC. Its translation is CASSPLGRSSYNEQFF.

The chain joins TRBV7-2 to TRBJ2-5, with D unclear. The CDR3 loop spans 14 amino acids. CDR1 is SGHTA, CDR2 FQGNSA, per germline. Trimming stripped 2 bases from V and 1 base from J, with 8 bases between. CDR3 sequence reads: CASSLLGLQETQYF. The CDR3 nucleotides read TGTGCCAGCAGCTTACTCGGGCTCCAAGAGACCCAGTACTTC.

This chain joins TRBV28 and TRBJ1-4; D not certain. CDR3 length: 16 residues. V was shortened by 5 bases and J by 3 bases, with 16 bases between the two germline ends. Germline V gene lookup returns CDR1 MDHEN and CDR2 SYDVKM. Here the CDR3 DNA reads TGTGCCAGCAGTCCTCCGGAGGATGCGGCTAATGAAAAACTGTTTTTT. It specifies CASSPPEDAANEKLFF.

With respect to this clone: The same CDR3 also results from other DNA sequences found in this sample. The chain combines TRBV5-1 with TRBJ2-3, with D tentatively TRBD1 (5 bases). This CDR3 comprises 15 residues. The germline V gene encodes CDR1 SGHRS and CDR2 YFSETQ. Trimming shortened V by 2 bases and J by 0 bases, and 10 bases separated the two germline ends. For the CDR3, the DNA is TGCGCCAGCAGCTTAGGGGCAACTAGCACAGATACGCAGTATTTT. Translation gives CASSLGATSTDTQYF.

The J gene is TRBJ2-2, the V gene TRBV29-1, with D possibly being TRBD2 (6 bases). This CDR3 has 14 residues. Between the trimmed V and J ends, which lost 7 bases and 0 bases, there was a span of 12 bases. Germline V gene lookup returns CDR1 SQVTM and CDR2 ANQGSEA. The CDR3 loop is CSAAGLTNTGELFF. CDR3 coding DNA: TGCAGCGCCGCGGGACTGACGAACACCGGGGAGCTGTTTTTT.